The present T cell receptor (beta chain) was sequenced within a study of human T cells and chemical hapten exposure. Points from the study as a whole: Among expanded TCRs, significantly more large CDR3 similarity clusters formed than among controls.

TCRdb independently ran MiXCR on the RACE reads; one entry per CDR3 protein. This sample has fewer than 130,000 distinct CDR3 sequences; about 10% occur once, and the top ten carry roughly 3.5%. This clonotype has a count of ten or more. Its matching antigen is unknown. This CDR3 region has 13 residues. V was trimmed by 7 bases and J by 0 bases, leaving 8 bases between them. Germline values: CDR1 MNHNY, CDR2 SVGAGI (reference sequence). Time point of the sample: patch test 1, 2 weeks after DPC sensitization. Treatment of the sample: therapeutic diphenylcyclopropenone sensitization with weekly scalp DPC. Donation of samples came from alopecia patients who were 18 to 70 years old and suitable for DPC.

V gene TRBV6-6 combines with J gene TRBJ2-3; no reliable D call. The specimen comprised whole blood, sampled in connection with sensitization to the hapten diphenylcyclopropenone (DPC). This receptor was identified in a woman in her thirties or forties with alopecia areata. Some clones in this sample may be carry-over from other donors' samples. DNA for the CDR3: TGTGCCAGCAAGGCGGAAAGCACAGATACGCAGTATTTT. Translation gives CASKAESTDTQYF.